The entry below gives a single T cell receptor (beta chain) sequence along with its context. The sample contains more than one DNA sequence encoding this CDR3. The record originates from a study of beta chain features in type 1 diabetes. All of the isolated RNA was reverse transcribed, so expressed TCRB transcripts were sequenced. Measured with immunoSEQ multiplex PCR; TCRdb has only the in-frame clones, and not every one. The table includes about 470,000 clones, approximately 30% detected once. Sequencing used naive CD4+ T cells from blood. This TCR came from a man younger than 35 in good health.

The CDR3 coding sequence is TGTGCCACCAGGGGGACTAGCGCCTTCAATGAGCAGTTCTTC. This gives the protein CATRGTSAFNEQFF. The chain uses TRBV15 and TRBJ2-1; 10 bases map to TRBD2. V was clipped by 6 bases and J by 6 bases; unmatched bases: 5. Per the germline V gene, CDR1 is LNHNV and CDR2 is YYDKDF (reference sequence). The CDR3 has 14 amino acids.